Shown below are 22 T cell receptor beta chains from a single sample sequenced in a study of CD8 T cells in Susac syndrome. Reverse transcription of about 0.45 to 1 ug RNA used random hexamers. Each CDR3 protein gets one entry after TCRdb re-called the immunoSEQ multiplex PCR reads with MiXCR. The data show 150,000 to 160,000 distinct CDR3 sequences, about 94% seen once. The sequenced sample consisted of CD8+ T cells from PBMCs. The receptors originated from a human donor with multiple sclerosis.

The V and J genes are TRBV20-1 and TRBJ2-1; a weak D match, TRBD2 (6 bases). Germline CDR1 reads DFQATT; CDR2 reads SNEGSKA (reference sequence). The CDR3 is 15 amino acids. This CDR3 is CTEKAGSSSYNEQFF. The CDR3 DNA reads as TGCACCGAGAAAGCGGGTTCTAGCTCCTACAATGAGCAGTTCTTC.

This clonotype came up once. The chain has TRBV20-1 and TRBJ1-2, with D perhaps TRBD1 (5 bases). Trimming shortened V by 6 bases and J by 10 bases, and 18 bases separated the two germline ends. CDR1 is DFQATT and CDR2 is SNEGSKA in the germline V gene (reference sequence). The CDR3 contains 12 residues. CDR3: CSAQEYGGDYTF. CDR3 nucleotide sequence: TGCAGTGCCCAAGAGTATGGGGGAGACTACACCTTC.

This chain joins TRBV15 and TRBJ2-1; 10 bases are a match to TRBD2. CDR1 LNHNV and CDR2 YYDKDF come from the germline V gene (reference sequence). V shed 5 bases and J 8 bases; nucleotides not matched to a gene: 9. This CDR3 is 15 amino acids long. In DNA form, the CDR3 reads TGTGCCACCAGCGGCGAGCGGGGGGGTTTCGATGAGCAGTTCTTC. Translated: CATSGERGGFDEQFF.

The chain has TRBV12-3 or TRBV12-4 and TRBJ1-2; tentatively, D is TRBD1 (6 bases). The V end lost 3 bases, the J end lost 3 bases, and 11 bases lay between the germline ends. This CDR3 is built from 14 residues. The CDR3 reads CASSFVGTYYGYTF. CDR3 bases: TGTGCCAGCAGTTTTGTCGGGACATACTATGGCTACACCTTC.

The chain is built from TRBV20-1 and TRBJ2-4; tentative D call: TRBD1 (5 bases). Germline V gene sequence: CDR1 DFQATT, CDR2 SNEGSKA (reference sequence). Trimming removed 1 base from V and 9 bases from J, with 22 bases in between. This CDR3 region has 16 residues. The CDR3 protein is CSARATTEVPLGIQYF. The CDR3 region has the DNA TGCAGTGCTAGAGCCACGACAGAGGTACCCCTGGGCATTCAGTACTTC.

This chain connects TRBV7-2 to TRBJ2-7; possible D gene TRBD2, 5 bases. Trimming pared 2 bases from V and 1 base from J, leaving 12 bases between. CDR1 SGHTA and CDR2 FQGNSA come from the germline V gene. This CDR3 has 15 amino acids. The CDR3 protein is CASSLYLSGSYEQYF. In nucleotides, the CDR3 is TGTGCCAGCAGCTTATACCTCTCGGGATCCTACGAGCAGTACTTC.

The chain links TRBV4-1 to TRBJ1-1; D might be TRBD1 (6 bases). Germline CDR1 and CDR2: MGHRA and YSYEKL. Trimming cost V 5 bases and J 5 bases, with 18 bases left between them. CDR3 length equals 15 residues. CDR3: CASSVAIGGGTEAFF. The CDR3 bases are TGCGCCAGCAGCGTAGCCATTGGGGGCGGGACTGAAGCTTTCTTT.

V is TRBV27 and J is TRBJ1-1; 7 positions agree with TRBD1. V was pared by 6 bases and J by 1 base, with 5 bases of the junction left unmatched. This CDR3 has 14 amino acids. Germline values: CDR1 MNHEY, CDR2 SMNVEV (reference sequence). CDR3 in amino acids: CASRIQGKNTEAFF. The CDR3 nucleotides are TGTGCCAGCAGAATACAGGGGAAGAACACTGAAGCTTTCTTT.

The chain has TRBV9 and TRBJ2-2; the D is unclear. The CDR3 contains 12 residues. The V end was cut by 4 bases, the J end by 6 bases, with 7 bases between. CDR1 and CDR2 from the germline V gene are SGDLS and YYNGEE. CDR3 DNA sequence: TGTGCCAGCAGCACCCACCCCGGGGAGCTGTTTTTT. Translating it yields CASSTHPGELFF.

V is TRBV9 and J is TRBJ2-3, with 8 bases that match TRBD2. From germline, CDR1 is SGDLS and CDR2 YYNGEE. V gave up 3 bases and J gave up 3 bases; unmatched junction bases: 9. The CDR3 sequence is 16 residues long. The CDR3 DNA follows: TGTGCCAGCAGCGCCCAAACGGGGGGGCCAACAGATACGCAGTATTTT. The encoded protein is CASSAQTGGPTDTQYF.

The V gene is TRBV27, the J gene TRBJ1-2, with D unresolved. The V end lost 2 bases, the J end lost 3 bases, and 7 bases lay between the germline ends. CDR1 is MNHEY and CDR2 is SMNVEV in the germline V gene (reference sequence). This CDR3 is built from 13 residues. The CDR3 coding sequence is TGTGCCAGCAGTTTAGCAGGATACTATGGCTACACCTTC. This gives the protein CASSLAGYYGYTF.

V is TRBV29-1 and J is TRBJ2-7; D is possibly TRBD1 or TRBD2 (5 bases each). The CDR3 runs 13 residues. V dropped 3 bases and J dropped 2 bases, with 11 bases sitting between them. The V gene's germline CDR1 is SQVTM and CDR2 ANQGSEA. The CDR3 DNA is TGCAGCGTTGAGGGGGACGCACCCTACGAGCAGTACTTC. Protein sequence: CSVEGDAPYEQYF.

For the CDR3, the DNA is TGTGCCTGTCGGGGTTCCTACAATGAGCAGTTCTTC. Protein product: CACRGSYNEQFF. This rearrangement joins TRBV2 to TRBJ2-1; a possible D gene is TRBD2 (5 bases). The germline V gene encodes CDR1 SNHLY and CDR2 FYNNEI. The CDR3 covers 12 residues. V was clipped by 11 bases and J by 1 base, with 9 bases between them.

The rearrangement links TRBV4-3 to TRBJ1-4, with TRBD1 matching over 10 bases. The CDR3 spans 16 residues. The ends lost 0 bases at V and 10 bases at J; junction bases unmatched: 8. Germline assignment: CDR1 LGHNA and CDR2 YSLEER. CDR3 coding DNA: TGCGCCAGCAGCCAAGATGAGAACGGACAGGGGGGAAAACTGTTTTTT. Translation: CASSQDENGQGGKLFF.

This clonotype has only one observation. The chain recombines TRBV12-3 or TRBV12-4 with TRBJ2-1; 7 nucleotides line up with TRBD1. This CDR3 spans 17 amino acids. V lost 5 bases, J lost 3 bases, and 13 bases stayed unmatched. CDR3: CASSRRTGVKIYNEQFF. CDR3 in DNA: TGTGCCAGCAGTAGACGGACAGGCGTTAAGATCTACAATGAGCAGTTCTTC.

This chain uses TRBV12-3 or TRBV12-4 with TRBJ1-5; D is perhaps TRBD1 (6 bases). The V end lost 3 bases, the J end lost 2 bases, and 11 bases lay between the germline ends. The length of the CDR3 is 15 residues. In DNA form, the CDR3 reads TGTGCCAGCAGTTTGGCAGGGGAAGGCAATCAGCCCCAGCATTTT. It encodes CASSLAGEGNQPQHF.

This rearrangement joins TRBV6-4 to TRBJ2-3; a weak D match, TRBD2 (7 bases). The CDR3 has 15 amino acids. Germline loops: CDR1 MRHNA, CDR2 SNTAGT. Trimming removed 3 bases from V and 0 bases from J, with 10 bases in between. CDR3 nucleotide sequence: TGTGCCAGCAGTGATACGGGGGGCAGCACAGATACGCAGTATTTT. Protein sequence: CASSDTGGSTDTQYF.

This clonotype came up a few times. V is TRBV5-4 and J is TRBJ2-1; D gene uncertain. The germline V and J ends were trimmed by 1 base and 7 bases, with 6 bases remaining between them. Germline loops: CDR1 SGHNT, CDR2 YYREEE (reference sequence). This CDR3 contains 12 residues. Here the CDR3 DNA reads TGTGCCAGCAGCTTGTTAGGTAATGAGCAGTTCTTC. Encoded protein: CASSLLGNEQFF. Looking up the rest from reference TRBV5-4 and TRBJ2-1 gives the full variable domain: ETGVTQSPTHLIKTRGQQVTLRCSSQSGHNTVSWYQQALGQGPQFIFQYYREEENGRGNFPPRFSGLQFPNYSSELNVNALELDDSALYLCASSLLGNEQFFGPGTRLTVL.

J is TRBJ1-1 and V is TRBV2; D is perhaps TRBD1 (5 bases). The V gene's germline CDR1 is SNHLY and CDR2 FYNNEI. There are 12 residues in the CDR3. V gave up 7 bases and J gave up 3 bases, with 9 bases separating them. The CDR3 here is CASIGDYTEAFF. Written as DNA, the CDR3 is TGTGCCAGCATTGGGGACTACACTGAAGCTTTCTTT.

This rearrangement joins TRBV30 to TRBJ2-5; maybe TRBD1 (6 bases). Germline CDR1 GTSNPN, CDR2 SVGIG (reference sequence). CDR3 length: 14 residues. V was clipped by 0 bases and J by 6 bases, with 14 bases between them. CDR3 protein: CAWSVQGMLQTQYF. The CDR3 DNA follows: TGTGCCTGGAGTGTACAGGGAATGTTACAGACCCAGTACTTC.

V and J are TRBV9 and TRBJ2-1; D uncertain. The CDR3 loop spans 14 amino acids. Germline values: CDR1 SGDLS, CDR2 YYNGEE. Trimming pared 6 bases from V and 5 bases from J, leaving 15 bases between. The CDR3, as DNA: TGTGCCAGCACCTATCCTGGAGAGAACAATGAGCAGTTCTTC. It yields the protein CASTYPGENNEQFF. The full variable domain, rest sourced from reference TRBV9 and TRBJ2-1, is DSGVTQTPKHLITATGQRVTLRCSPRSGDLSVYWYQQSLDQGLQFLIQYYNGEERAKGNILERFSAQQFPDLHSELNLSSLELGDSALYFCASTYPGENNEQFFGPGTRLTVL.

This sequence joins TRBV11-1 and TRBJ2-3; TRBD2 aligns across 11 bases. The CDR3 has 20 amino acids. Trimming at V came to 5 bases and at J to 4 bases, leaving 20 bases not matched to a gene. Germline loops: CDR1 SGHAT, CDR2 FQDESV (reference sequence). The CDR3 bases are TGTGCCAGCAGCCCTCGCGTTAGCGGGGGGGCCGTCCTATCCGCAGATACGCAGTATTTT. The encoded protein is CASSPRVSGGAVLSADTQYF.